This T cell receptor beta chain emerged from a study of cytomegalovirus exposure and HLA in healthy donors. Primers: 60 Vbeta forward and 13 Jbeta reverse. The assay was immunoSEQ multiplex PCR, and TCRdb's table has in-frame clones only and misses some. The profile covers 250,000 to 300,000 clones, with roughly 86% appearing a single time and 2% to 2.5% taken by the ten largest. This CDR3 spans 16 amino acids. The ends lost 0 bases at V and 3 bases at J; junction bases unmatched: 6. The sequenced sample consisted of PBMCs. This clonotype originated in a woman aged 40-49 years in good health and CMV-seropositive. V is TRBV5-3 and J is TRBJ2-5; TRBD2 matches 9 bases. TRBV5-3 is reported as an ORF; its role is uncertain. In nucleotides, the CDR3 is TGTGCCAGAAGCTTGGCCCCTAGCGGGATCGAAGAGACCCAGTACTTC. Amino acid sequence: CARSLAPSGIEETQYF.